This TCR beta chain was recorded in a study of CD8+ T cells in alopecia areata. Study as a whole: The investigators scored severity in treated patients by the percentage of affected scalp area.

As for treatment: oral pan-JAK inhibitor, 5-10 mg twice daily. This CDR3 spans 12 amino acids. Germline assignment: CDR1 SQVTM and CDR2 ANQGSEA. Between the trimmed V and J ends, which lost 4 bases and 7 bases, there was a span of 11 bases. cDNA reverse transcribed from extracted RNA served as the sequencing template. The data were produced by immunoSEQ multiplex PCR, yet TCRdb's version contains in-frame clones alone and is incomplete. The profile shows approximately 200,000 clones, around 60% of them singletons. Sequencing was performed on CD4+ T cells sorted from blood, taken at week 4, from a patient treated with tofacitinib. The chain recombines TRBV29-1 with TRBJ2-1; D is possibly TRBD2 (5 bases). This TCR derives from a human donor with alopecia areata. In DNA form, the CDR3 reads TGCAGCGTTGCTCCCCAGCGGAATGAGCAGTTCTTC. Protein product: CSVAPQRNEQFF.